This TCR beta chain was recorded in a study of identical twins. Study-level points and caveats: Out-of-frame TCR alpha sharing in monozygotic twins exceeded recombination model predictions.

Between the trimmed V and J ends, which lost 6 bases and 0 bases, there was a span of 17 bases. The CDR3 extends over 16 amino acids. The V gene's germline CDR1 is KGHSH and CDR2 LQKENI. Only a few counts were recorded for this clonotype. The antigen is not known. TCRdb re-analysed the 5' RACE reads in MiXCR, keeping a single row per CDR3 protein. Of approximately 1.8 million distinct CDR3 sequences in the sample, 25% to 35% are singletons; the top ten hold more than 0.25%. The clonotype originates from a newborn girl in good health. J is TRBJ2-5 and V is TRBV18, with a possible D match to TRBD1 (6 bases). Input material: cord blood. The CDR3 DNA follows: TGTGCCAGCTCCCTGACCGGGACAATCAACCAAGAGACCCAGTACTTC. Its protein is CASSLTGTINQETQYF. The full variable domain, with the rest looked up from reference TRBV18 and TRBJ2-5, is NAGVMQNPRHLVRRRGQEARLRCSPMKGHSHVYWYRQLPEEGLKFMVYLQKENIIDESGMPKERFSAEFPKEGPSILRIQQVVRGDSAAYFCASSLTGTINQETQYFGPGTRLLVL.